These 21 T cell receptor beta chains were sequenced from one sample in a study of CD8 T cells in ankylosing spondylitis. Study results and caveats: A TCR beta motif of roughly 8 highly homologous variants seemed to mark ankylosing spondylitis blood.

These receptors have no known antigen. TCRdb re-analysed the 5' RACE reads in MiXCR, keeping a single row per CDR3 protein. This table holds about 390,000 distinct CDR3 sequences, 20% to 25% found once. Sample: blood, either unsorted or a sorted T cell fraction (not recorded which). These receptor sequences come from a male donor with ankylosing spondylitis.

This CDR3 is CSARDYRGRRTEAFF. The CDR3 nucleotides read TGCAGTGCTAGAGATTATAGGGGGCGGCGGACTGAAGCTTTCTTT. The chain has TRBV20-1 and TRBJ1-1, with 7 nucleotides matching TRBD1. The CDR3 has 15 amino acids. V lost 0 bases to trimming and J lost 5 bases; unmatched junction nucleotides: 9. Germline loops: CDR1 DFQATT, CDR2 SNEGSKA (reference sequence).

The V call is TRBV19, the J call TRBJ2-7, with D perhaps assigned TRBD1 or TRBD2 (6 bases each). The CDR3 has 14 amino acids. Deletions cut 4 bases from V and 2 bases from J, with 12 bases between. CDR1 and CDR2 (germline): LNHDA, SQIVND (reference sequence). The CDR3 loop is CASSKGGDTYEQYF. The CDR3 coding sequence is TGTGCCAGTAGTAAGGGCGGGGACACCTACGAGCAGTACTTC.

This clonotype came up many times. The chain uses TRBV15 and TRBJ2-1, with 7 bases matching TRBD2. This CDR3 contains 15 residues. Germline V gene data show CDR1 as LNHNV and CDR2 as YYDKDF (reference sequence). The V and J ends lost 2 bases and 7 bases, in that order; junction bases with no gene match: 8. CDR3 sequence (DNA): TGTGCCACCAGCAGAAATGCGGGAGAGCTAAATGAGCAGTTCTTC. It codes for CATSRNAGELNEQFF.

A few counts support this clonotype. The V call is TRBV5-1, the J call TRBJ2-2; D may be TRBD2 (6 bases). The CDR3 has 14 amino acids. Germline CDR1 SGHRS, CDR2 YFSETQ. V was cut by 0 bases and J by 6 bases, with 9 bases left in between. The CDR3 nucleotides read TGCGCCAGCAGCTTGGCCGCTAGCGCCGGGGAGCTGTTTTTT. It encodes CASSLAASAGELFF.

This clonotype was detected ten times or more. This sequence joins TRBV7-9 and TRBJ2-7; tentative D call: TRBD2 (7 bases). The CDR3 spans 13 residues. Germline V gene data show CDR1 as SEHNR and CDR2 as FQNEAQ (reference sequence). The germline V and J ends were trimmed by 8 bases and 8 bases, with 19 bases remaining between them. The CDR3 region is CASRQGGGDKQYF. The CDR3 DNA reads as TGTGCCAGCCGCCAGGGAGGGGGGGATAAGCAGTACTTC.

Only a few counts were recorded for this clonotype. The CDR3 nucleotides read TGTGCCAGCAGCCTTATGGCGACAGTAGGGGTGGCAGAGCAGTTCTTC. Encoded protein: CASSLMATVGVAEQFF. This chain links TRBV7-3 with TRBJ2-1; a weak D match, TRBD1 (5 bases). The CDR3 is 16 amino acids. Germline CDR1 is SGHTA and CDR2 is FQGTGA. Trimming took 5 bases from V and 10 from J, leaving 24 bases between them.

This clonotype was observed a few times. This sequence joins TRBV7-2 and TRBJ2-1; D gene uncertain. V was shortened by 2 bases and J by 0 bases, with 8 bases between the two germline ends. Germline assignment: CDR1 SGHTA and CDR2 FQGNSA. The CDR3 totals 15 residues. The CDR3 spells CASSLRSSSYNEQFF. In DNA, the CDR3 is TGTGCCAGCAGCTTACGGTCAAGCTCCTACAATGAGCAGTTCTTC.

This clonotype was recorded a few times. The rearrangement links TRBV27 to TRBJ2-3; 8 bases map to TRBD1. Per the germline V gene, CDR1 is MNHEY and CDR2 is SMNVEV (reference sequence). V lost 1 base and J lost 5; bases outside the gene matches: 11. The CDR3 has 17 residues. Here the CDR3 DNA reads TGTGCCAGCAGTTTATTGGGCCAGGGGGCTGTTGGAGATACGCAGTATTTT. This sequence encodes CASSLLGQGAVGDTQYF.

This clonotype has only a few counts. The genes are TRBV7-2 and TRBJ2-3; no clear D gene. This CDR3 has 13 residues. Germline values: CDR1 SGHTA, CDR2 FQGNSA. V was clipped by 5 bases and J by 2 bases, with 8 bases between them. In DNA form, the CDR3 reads TGTGCCAGCAGCCCCCAAGTCACAGATACGCAGTATTTT. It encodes CASSPQVTDTQYF.

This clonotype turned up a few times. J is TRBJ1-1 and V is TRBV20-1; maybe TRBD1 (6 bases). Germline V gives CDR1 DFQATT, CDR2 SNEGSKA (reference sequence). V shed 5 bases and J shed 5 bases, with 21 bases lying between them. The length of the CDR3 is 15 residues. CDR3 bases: TGCAGTGCTCCCAGGCCGGGGGGCGGTGGTACTGAAGCTTTCTTT. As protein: CSAPRPGGGGTEAFF.

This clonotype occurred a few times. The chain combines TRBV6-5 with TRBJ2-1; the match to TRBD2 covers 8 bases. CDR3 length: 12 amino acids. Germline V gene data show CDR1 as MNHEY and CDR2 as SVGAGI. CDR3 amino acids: CASGRDDNEQFF. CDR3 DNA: TGTGCATCCGGGAGGGACGATAATGAGCAGTTCTTC.

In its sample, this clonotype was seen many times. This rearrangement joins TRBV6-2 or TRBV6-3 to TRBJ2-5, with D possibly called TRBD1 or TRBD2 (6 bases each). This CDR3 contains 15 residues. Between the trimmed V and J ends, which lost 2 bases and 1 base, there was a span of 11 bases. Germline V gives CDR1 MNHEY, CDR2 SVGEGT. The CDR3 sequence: CASSYDRRGQETQYF. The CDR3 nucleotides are TGTGCCAGCAGTTACGACAGGCGGGGCCAAGAGACCCAGTACTTC.

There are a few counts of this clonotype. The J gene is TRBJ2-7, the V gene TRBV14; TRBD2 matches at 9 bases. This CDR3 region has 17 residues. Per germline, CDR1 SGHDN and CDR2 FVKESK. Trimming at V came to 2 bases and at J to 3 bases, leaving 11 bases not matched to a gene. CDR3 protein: CASSQRVSGTSSYEQYF. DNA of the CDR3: TGTGCCAGCAGCCAAAGGGTCTCCGGGACTAGCAGCTACGAGCAGTACTTC.

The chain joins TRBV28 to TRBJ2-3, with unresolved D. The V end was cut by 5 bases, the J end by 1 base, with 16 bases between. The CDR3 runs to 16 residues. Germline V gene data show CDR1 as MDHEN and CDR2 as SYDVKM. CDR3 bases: TGTGCCAGCAGTGAGAGGACCGCTTTGCGCACAGATACGCAGTATTTT. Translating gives CASSERTALRTDTQYF.

The CDR3 DNA reads TGCAGCGTTGGGGCTAGCGGTTTCACCGGGGAGCTGTTTTTT. This gives the protein CSVGASGFTGELFF. The chain employs TRBV29-1 and TRBJ2-2, with 7 bases matching TRBD2. The V segment lost 4 bases and the J segment 4 bases; nucleotides outside the gene matches: 6. The germline CDR1 and CDR2 sequences are SQVTM and ANQGSEA. This CDR3 region has 14 residues.

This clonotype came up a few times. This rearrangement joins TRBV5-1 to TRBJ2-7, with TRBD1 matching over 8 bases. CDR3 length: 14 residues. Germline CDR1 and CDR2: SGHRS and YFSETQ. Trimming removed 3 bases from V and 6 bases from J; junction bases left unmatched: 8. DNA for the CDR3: TGCGCCAGCAGCTGGGGACAGGAACTTGGCGAGCAGTACTTC. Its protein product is CASSWGQELGEQYF. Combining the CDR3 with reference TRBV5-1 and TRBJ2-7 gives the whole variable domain KAGVTQTPRYLIKTRGQQVTLSCSPISGHRSVSWYQQTPGQGLQFLFEYFSETQRNKGNFPGRFSGRQFSNSRSEMNVSTLELGDSALYLCASSWGQELGEQYFGPGTRLTVT.

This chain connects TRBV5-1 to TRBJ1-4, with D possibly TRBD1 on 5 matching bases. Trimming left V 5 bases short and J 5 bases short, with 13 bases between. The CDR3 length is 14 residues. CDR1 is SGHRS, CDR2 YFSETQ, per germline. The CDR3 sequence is CASRGDPQNEKLFF. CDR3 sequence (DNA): TGCGCCAGCAGAGGGGACCCTCAAAATGAAAAACTGTTTTTT.

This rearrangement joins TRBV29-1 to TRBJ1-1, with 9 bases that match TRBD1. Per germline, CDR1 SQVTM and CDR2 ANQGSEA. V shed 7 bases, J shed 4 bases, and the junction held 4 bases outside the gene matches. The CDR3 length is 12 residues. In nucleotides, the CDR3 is TGCAGCGGGACAGGGGATCTCACTGAAGCTTTCTTT. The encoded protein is CSGTGDLTEAFF.

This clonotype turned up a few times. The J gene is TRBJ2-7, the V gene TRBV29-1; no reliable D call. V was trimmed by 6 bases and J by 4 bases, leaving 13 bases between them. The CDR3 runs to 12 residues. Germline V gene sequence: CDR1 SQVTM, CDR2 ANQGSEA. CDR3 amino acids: CSVVPEKYEQYF. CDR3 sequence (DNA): TGCAGCGTGGTCCCCGAGAAGTACGAGCAGTACTTC.

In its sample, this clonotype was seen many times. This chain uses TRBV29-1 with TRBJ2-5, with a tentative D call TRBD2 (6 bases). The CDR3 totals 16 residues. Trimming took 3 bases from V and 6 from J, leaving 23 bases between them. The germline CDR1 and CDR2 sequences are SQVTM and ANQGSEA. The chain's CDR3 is CSVDSPFGGAAKTQYF. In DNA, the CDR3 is TGCAGCGTTGATTCCCCCTTCGGAGGGGCGGCTAAGACCCAGTACTTC.

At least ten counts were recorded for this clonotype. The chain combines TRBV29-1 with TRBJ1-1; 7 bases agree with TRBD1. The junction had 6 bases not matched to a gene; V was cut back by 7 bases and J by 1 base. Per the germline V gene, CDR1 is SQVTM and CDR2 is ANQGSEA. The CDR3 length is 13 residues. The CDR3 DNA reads TGCAGCGCGAGACAGGGTGGGAACACTGAAGCTTTCTTT. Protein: CSARQGGNTEAFF.